The 29 T cell receptor beta chains below were found in one sample sequenced in a study of shared clonotypes between healthy human individuals (TCRdb year 2020). Libraries were built with the immunoSEQ multiplex PCR assay. TCRdb re-hosts the immuneACCESS table, in-frame sequences only. Its copies lack some clones; in the studies checked, an unresolved V gene accounts for under half of them, and the cause for the rest is not known. Recorded for this sample are 1.6 million or so clones; roughly 95% of them occurred a single time. The ten largest make up 1.2% of the sample. Sequenced sample: naive CD4+ T cells sorted from blood. The cell subset or site label on this specimen signifies: CD45RA+ positively selected. The source is a man aged 25-45 years in good health.

The rearrangement joins TRBV18 to TRBJ2-3; tentative D call: TRBD2 (6 bases). CDR1 and CDR2 (germline): KGHSH, LQKENI. There are 16 residues in the CDR3. V was cut by 0 bases and J by 2 bases, with 12 bases left in between. In DNA, the CDR3 is TGTGCCAGCTCACCACCAGGCTCTAGCGTCACAGATACGCAGTATTTT. Its protein is CASSPPGSSVTDTQYF.

Details on this clone: Distinct nucleotide sequences in the sample also encode this CDR3. The chain is built from TRBV5-1 and TRBJ2-1; TRBD2 matches at 11 bases. The CDR3 extends over 16 amino acids. From germline, CDR1 is SGHRS and CDR2 YFSETQ. V dropped 2 bases and J dropped 4; count of bases not matched to a gene: 5. CDR3 amino acids: CASSLVAGGPYNEQFF. CDR3 coding DNA: TGCGCCAGCAGCTTAGTAGCGGGAGGGCCTTACAATGAGCAGTTCTTC.

The chain couples TRBV5-1 to TRBJ2-3; a weak D match, TRBD1 (6 bases). The CDR3 has 17 residues. Trimming took off 0 bases at V and 0 bases at J, with 14 bases between the two ends. Germline V CDR1 and CDR2: SGHRS, YFSETQ. CDR3 DNA: TGCGCCAGCAGCTTGGGGGTAGCAGGGGAAAGCACAGATACGCAGTATTTT. Translated: CASSLGVAGESTDTQYF. Combining the CDR3 with reference TRBV5-1 and TRBJ2-3 gives the whole variable domain KAGVTQTPRYLIKTRGQQVTLSCSPISGHRSVSWYQQTPGQGLQFLFEYFSETQRNKGNFPGRFSGRQFSNSRSEMNVSTLELGDSALYLCASSLGVAGESTDTQYFGPGTRLTVL.

CDR3 sequence: CASSPLTAYEQYF. As DNA, the CDR3 is TGTGCCAGCAGTCCGCTGACCGCCTACGAGCAGTACTTC. The chain links TRBV27 to TRBJ2-7; D ambiguous. With 5 bases removed from V and 2 bases from J, the gap between germline ends came to 10 bases. The CDR3 is 13 residues long. In germline, CDR1 is MNHEY, CDR2 SMNVEV (reference sequence).

The rearrangement uses TRBV18 and TRBJ2-7; D gene ambiguous. CDR3 size: 14 residues. Per germline, CDR1 KGHSH and CDR2 LQKENI. Trimming stripped 4 bases from V and 1 base from J, with 11 bases between. CDR3: CASSRQLVSYEQYF. The DNA of the CDR3 is TGTGCCAGCTCACGTCAGCTAGTTTCCTACGAGCAGTACTTC.

The chain employs TRBV28 and TRBJ2-3; 9 nucleotides line up with TRBD2. V gave up 6 bases and J gave up 4 bases; unmatched junction bases: 8. CDR3 size: 15 residues. Per germline, CDR1 MDHEN and CDR2 SYDVKM. This chain's CDR3 is CASSPSSGVPDTQYF. The CDR3, as DNA: TGTGCCAGCAGCCCCTCTAGCGGGGTACCAGATACGCAGTATTTT.

This clone was detected once. The rearrangement links TRBV18 to TRBJ1-2, with 9 bases that match TRBD1. After removal of 3 bases from V and 4 bases from J, the junction contained 6 bases not matched to a gene. CDR1 is KGHSH, CDR2 LQKENI, per germline. This CDR3 has 15 amino acids. The CDR3 loop is CASSPEQGAIYGYTF. CDR3 nucleotide sequence: TGTGCCAGCTCACCCGAACAGGGGGCAATCTATGGCTACACCTTC.

This CDR3 reads CASSYVGGNEKLFF. The CDR3, as DNA: TGTGCCAGCAGTTACGTAGGCGGTAATGAAAAACTGTTTTTT. The gene calls are TRBV6-5 and TRBJ1-4, with D uncertain. V lost 2 bases and J lost 4, with 8 bases in between. The CDR3 length is 14 residues. CDR1 and CDR2 from the germline V gene are MNHEY and SVGAGI.

The rearrangement joins TRBV5-4 to TRBJ1-2; the D gene is possibly TRBD1 (5 bases). Germline V gene data show CDR1 as SGHNT and CDR2 as YYREEE (reference sequence). The V end lost 0 bases, the J end lost 4 bases, and 13 bases lay between the germline ends. The CDR3 has 15 residues. The CDR3 region has the DNA TGTGCCAGCAGCTTGGACTCTGCAGGGACCTATGGCTACACCTTC. Translation gives CASSLDSAGTYGYTF.

CDR3 sequence: CASIDVEAFF. The CDR3 DNA follows: TGTGCCAGCATAGATGTTGAAGCTTTCTTT. The chain combines TRBV2 with TRBJ1-1; D uncertain. CDR1 and CDR2 from the germline V gene are SNHLY and FYNNEI. V lost 7 bases, J lost 7 bases, and 7 bases lay in between. The CDR3 has 10 residues.

The chain has TRBV5-4 and TRBJ2-3; D not certain. Germline V CDR1 and CDR2: SGHNT, YYREEE (reference sequence). This CDR3 has 12 residues. The V and J ends lost 4 bases and 0 bases respectively, with 3 bases between them. The CDR3 loop is CASSTSTDTQYF. The CDR3 DNA reads TGTGCCAGCAGCACAAGCACAGATACGCAGTATTTT.

The rearrangement joins TRBV9 to TRBJ2-1; TRBD1 aligns across 9 bases. V shed 4 bases and J 12 bases; nucleotides not matched to a gene: 14. This CDR3 region has 15 residues. CDR1 and CDR2 (germline): SGDLS, YYNGEE. The CDR3 nucleotides read TGTGCCAGCAGCCCCCGGGGGGACAGGGAGAATTGGCAGTTCTTC. Translating gives CASSPRGDRENWQFF.

The chain links TRBV5-1 to TRBJ2-7; 9 positions match TRBD2. The ends lost 0 bases at V and 7 bases at J; junction bases unmatched: 8. The CDR3 runs to 15 residues. The V gene's germline CDR1 is SGHRS and CDR2 YFSETQ. CDR3 coding DNA: TGCGCCAGCAGCTTGGACCCTAGCGGGAATACGGAGCAGTACTTC. It codes for CASSLDPSGNTEQYF. Full variable domain (rest looked up from reference TRBV5-1 and TRBJ2-7): KAGVTQTPRYLIKTRGQQVTLSCSPISGHRSVSWYQQTPGQGLQFLFEYFSETQRNKGNFPGRFSGRQFSNSRSEMNVSTLELGDSALYLCASSLDPSGNTEQYFGPGTRLTVT.

The CDR3 nucleotides read TGTGCCAGCAGCTTGTACCTCATGGGAGATGAAAAACTGTTTTTT. This translates into CASSLYLMGDEKLFF. The V call is TRBV5-4, the J call TRBJ1-4; D gene uncertain. Trimming stripped 1 base from V and 6 bases from J, with 13 bases between. The CDR3 extends over 15 amino acids. Germline V gene sequence: CDR1 SGHNT, CDR2 YYREEE (reference sequence).

The chain joins TRBV5-6 to TRBJ2-7; no clear D. With 4 bases removed from V and 6 bases from J, the gap between germline ends came to 8 bases. CDR1 is SGHDT and CDR2 is YYEEEE in the germline V gene. The CDR3 has 11 amino acids. CDR3 DNA: TGTGCCAGCAGCCGCGGTGGCGAGCAGTACTTC. It is translated as CASSRGGEQYF.

The chain links TRBV4-3 to TRBJ2-3; weak D call: TRBD1 (8 bases). This CDR3 has 16 amino acids. From germline, CDR1 is LGHNA and CDR2 YSLEER. V lost 1 base and J lost 2, with 13 bases in between. CDR3 region: CASSQAQGGHTDTQYF. The CDR3 bases are TGCGCCAGCAGCCAAGCACAGGGGGGGCACACAGATACGCAGTATTTT.

The V and J genes are TRBV7-2 and TRBJ2-6, with D perhaps matching TRBD2 (6 bases). CDR3 length: 15 residues. Germline values: CDR1 SGHTA, CDR2 FQGNSA. Trimming left V 2 bases short and J 2 bases short, with 7 bases between. This CDR3 reads CASSLRRAGANVLTF. DNA for the CDR3: TGTGCCAGCAGCTTAAGGAGGGCTGGGGCCAACGTCCTGACTTTC.

Only one count was recorded for this clone. This rearrangement joins TRBV5-4 to TRBJ1-3, with D unresolved. The CDR3 has 15 amino acids. Trimming left V 4 bases short and J 0 bases short, with 11 bases between. The germline V gene encodes CDR1 SGHNT and CDR2 YYREEE (reference sequence). The CDR3 nucleotides are TGTGCCAGCAGCATAAACATCAACTCTGGAAACACCATATATTTT. It codes for CASSININSGNTIYF. The full variable domain, with the rest looked up from reference TRBV5-4 and TRBJ1-3, is ETGVTQSPTHLIKTRGQQVTLRCSSQSGHNTVSWYQQALGQGPQFIFQYYREEENGRGNFPPRFSGLQFPNYSSELNVNALELDDSALYLCASSININSGNTIYFGEGSWLTVV.

CDR3 amino acids: CATSREARWPGNTIYF. Here the CDR3 DNA reads TGTGCCACCAGCAGAGAGGCCAGGTGGCCTGGAAACACCATATATTTT. The V call is TRBV15, the J call TRBJ1-3; no clear D. Germline assignment: CDR1 LNHNV and CDR2 YYDKDF (reference sequence). The CDR3 is 16 residues long. With 0 bases removed from V and 2 bases from J, the gap between germline ends came to 11 bases.

The V call is TRBV5-4, the J call TRBJ2-1; 13 bases agree with TRBD2. With 2 bases clipped from V and 6 bases from J, the junction kept 5 bases outside the gene matches. The CDR3 sequence is 16 residues long. Germline loops: CDR1 SGHNT, CDR2 YYREEE (reference sequence). This CDR3 is CASSFLLAGGPNEQFF. The CDR3 DNA reads TGTGCCAGCAGCTTCTTACTAGCGGGAGGGCCCAATGAGCAGTTCTTC.

The chain is built from TRBV7-9 and TRBJ2-1; tentative D call: TRBD1 (6 bases). CDR3 length: 14 amino acids. Germline assignment: CDR1 SEHNR and CDR2 FQNEAQ (reference sequence). V shed 5 bases and J shed 6 bases, with 14 bases lying between them. CDR3 loop: CASSVGAGANEQFF. Here the CDR3 DNA reads TGTGCCAGCAGCGTTGGGGCAGGGGCCAATGAGCAGTTCTTC.

The chain couples TRBV11-2 to TRBJ2-1; D not resolved. The CDR3 length is 17 residues. Germline V gives CDR1 SGHAT, CDR2 FQNNGV. Trimming took off 5 bases at V and 0 bases at J, with 17 bases between the two ends. The CDR3 region is CASSTRTTLSSYNEQFF. CDR3 sequence (DNA): TGTGCCAGCAGCACACGGACCACCTTGAGCTCCTACAATGAGCAGTTCTTC. The entire variable domain, with the rest obtained from reference TRBV11-2 and TRBJ2-1, is as follows: EAGVAQSPRYKIIEKRQSVAFWCNPISGHATLYWYQQILGQGPKLLIQFQNNGVVDDSQLPKDRFSAERLKGVDSTLKIQPAKLEDSAVYLCASSTRTTLSSYNEQFFGPGTRLTVL.

The V gene is TRBV5-6, the J gene TRBJ2-3, with TRBD1 as a possible D gene (5 bases). Germline-derived CDR1 and CDR2 are SGHDT and YYEEEE. The CDR3 spans 13 residues. V lost 4 bases and J lost 2, with 8 bases in between. The chain's CDR3 is CASSPDNTDTQYF. In DNA form, the CDR3 reads TGTGCCAGCAGCCCGGACAACACAGATACGCAGTATTTT.

CDR3 loop: CASSPTGGLYEQYF. In nucleotides, the CDR3 is TGTGCCAGCAGCCCGACAGGGGGGCTCTACGAGCAGTACTTC. The chain links TRBV11-3 to TRBJ2-7; 9 bases agree with TRBD1. V shed 5 bases, J shed 3 bases, and the junction held 5 bases outside the gene matches. CDR1 and CDR2 from the germline V gene are SGHNT and YENEEA. The CDR3 runs 14 residues.

This clone has just one count. V gene TRBV9 combines with J gene TRBJ2-1; no clear D gene. Trimming cost V 1 base and J 7 bases, with 12 bases left between them. There are 14 residues in the CDR3. The germline V gene has CDR1 SGDLS and CDR2 YYNGEE. CDR3 DNA: TGTGCCAGCAGCGTAAAGGGATCTGGGAATGAGCAGTTCTTC. Translating it yields CASSVKGSGNEQFF.

CDR3: CASNQLGGQANYEQYF. The DNA for the CDR3 is TGTGCCAGCAACCAACTTGGGGGACAGGCCAACTACGAGCAGTACTTC. The J gene is TRBJ2-7, the V gene TRBV7-9; 8 nucleotides line up with TRBD1. V was pared by 7 bases and J by 3 bases, with 14 bases of the junction left unmatched. The germline CDR1 and CDR2 sequences are SEHNR and FQNEAQ (reference sequence). The CDR3 has 16 amino acids.

The chain employs TRBV11-2 and TRBJ2-7; D possibly corresponds to TRBD2 (5 bases). The CDR3 is 15 residues long. Germline V lookup: CDR1 SGHAT, CDR2 FQNNGV. V was trimmed by 5 bases and J by 6 bases, leaving 20 bases between them. CDR3 loop: CASSPIPREMVEQYF. The CDR3 nucleotides are TGTGCCAGCAGCCCTATCCCTCGGGAAATGGTCGAGCAGTACTTC.

The chain uses TRBV5-1 and TRBJ2-1; 12 bases map to TRBD2. V trimming: 5 bases; J trimming: 7 bases; junction bases outside the gene matches: 7. Germline V lookup: CDR1 SGHRS, CDR2 YFSETQ. The CDR3 consists of 15 residues. The chain's CDR3 is CASSPRLAGVNEQFF. CDR3 in DNA: TGCGCCAGCAGTCCGAGACTAGCGGGAGTGAATGAGCAGTTCTTC.

The V gene is TRBV5-8, the J gene TRBJ1-5, with TRBD1 as a possible D gene (5 bases). The CDR3 runs 17 residues. Germline V gives CDR1 SGHTS, CDR2 YDEGEE. V was clipped by 0 bases and J by 4 bases, with 17 bases between them. The CDR3 DNA reads as TGTGCCAGCAGCTTGGCCTGGCAGGGACTCACGAATCAGCCCCAGCATTTT. Amino acids: CASSLAWQGLTNQPQHF.